This TCR beta chain was retrieved from a study of blood T cell repertoires in COVID-19 (dated by TCRdb to the early 2020s). For the wider study: Collaborator samples came from the United States, Italy and Spain and covered acute and convalescent phases of COVID-19. The prospective study material was composed of cDNA or gDNA derived from T cells, B-cell-depleted T cells, or PBMCs. Deeply sampled blood TCRbeta repertoires from subjects exposed to, actively infected with, or recovered from COVID-19 were included in the dataset. The repertoires were released in a freely available public database intended as a resource for research on the immune response to SARS-CoV-2. Samples came from the ongoing ImmuneRACE study (first 160 participants) plus 1,254 subjects from 6 global collaborators. The sample metadata nearly always contained a de-identified subject ID, COVID-19 status, age in years and sex. Where available, HLA class I and class II types were obtained from metadata supplied by the sample provider rather than from assay-based typing.

The V end gives up 0 bases and the J end 1 base, leaving 10 bases in the junction not matched to a gene. From the cysteine through the phenylalanine, the CDR3 covers 18 amino acids. Only the CDR3 region is kept as DNA, spanning 54 bases read in frame from base 1. CDR1 MNHNS and CDR2 SASEGT are derived from the germline V gene. To note about this clone: The clone's antigen remains unknown. Nothing much larger sits one base from this clone, and base qualities are not available.

TCRbeta CDR3 regions were amplified from genomic DNA by means of the immunoSEQ Assay, a bias-controlled multiplex PCR. Turning to the authors' computational methods: Within the assay, amplification of reference gene primers was used to estimate how many nucleated cells each sample contained. To quantify the absolute abundance of each unique TCRbeta CDR3 rearrangement, sequence reads were collapsed and filtered. Productive Simpson clonality was computed per sample as the square root of Simpson's diversity index over productive rearrangements. The clones in this table, taken by TCRdb from immuneACCESS, are in-frame only. Not every clone is retained; where verified, under half of the shortfall comes from an unresolved V gene, and the cause of the rest is unknown. V and J calls and clone size are as listed in that table; D and trimming were resolved from the DNA. The sample yields approximately 200,000 clones; over 75% were counted once. The biggest ten clones account for 6.5% to 9% of the sample.

Participants in the prospective study were aged 18 to 89 years, lived in under 30 United States geographic areas, and enrolled through a virtual design. To assign participants to cohorts, the prospective study relied on clinical history that participants themselves reported in a screening survey and a study questionnaire. Mobile phlebotomists in the prospective study collected whole blood, serum and a nasopharyngeal or oropharyngeal swab from every participant. Over an approximately two-month period, participants in the prospective study had the option of providing additional blood draws and questionnaires. Before DNA extraction, blood samples from the prospective study were shipped at room temperature or frozen. What the authors observed across the whole study: Clinical and demographic metadata were provided uncurated, with the amount varying by source and participant.

The sequencing input was PBMCs or T cells enriched from blood (not recorded which). The TCR comes from a woman in her thirties or forties with acute COVID-19. This receptor chain uses TRBV6-1 and TRBJ2-5; 8 central nucleotides agree with TRBD1. The CDR3 protein is CASSEARAGGPFQETQYF. In nucleotide form, the sequence is TGTGCCAGCAGTGAAGCGCGGGCAGGGGGCCCTTTCCAAGAGACCCAGTACTTC.